The 26 T cell receptor beta chains in this list originate from one sample, sequenced in a study of T cells in Graves' hyperthyroidism and ophthalmopathy. Amplification of TCR beta CDR3 regions used RNA as the template. RT-PCR in the first round (using the HTBI primer set) targeted the TCR CDR3. TCRdb reanalysed the multiplex PCR reads using MiXCR and keeps one entry per CDR3 protein. The data contain 730,000 or so distinct CDR3 sequences, around a sixth of them singletons. The source material was blood. The origin of the receptors is a woman in her fifties or sixties with Graves' hyperthyroidism that later progressed to Graves' ophthalmopathy.

On this clonotype: A much larger clone differs by one base, so this may be a read error. The CDR3: CASSGTGRGGYTF. The CDR3 DNA is TGTGCCAGCAGCGGGACAGGGAGGGGCGGCTACACCTTC. The chain couples TRBV6-2 or TRBV6-3 to TRBJ1-2; 9 nucleotides match TRBD1. Germline CDR1 and CDR2: MNHEY and SVGEGT. The CDR3 totals 13 residues. The V gene end was trimmed by 6 bases and the J gene end by 8 bases; junction bases not matched to a gene: 7.

The chain links TRBV7-9 to TRBJ2-5, with unresolved D. In germline, CDR1 is SEHNR, CDR2 FQNEAQ (reference sequence). The CDR3 spans 12 residues. V was cut by 6 bases and J by 5 bases, with 10 bases left in between. The CDR3 coding sequence is TGTGCCAGCAGGGATGGGGTGGAGACCCAGTACTTC. It encodes CASRDGVETQYF.

The table lists this clonotype with many counts. This chain uses TRBV5-8 with TRBJ2-1, with D perhaps matching TRBD2 (5 bases). This CDR3 region has 13 residues. Germline CDR1 SGHTS, CDR2 YDEGEE. V lost 2 bases and J 5 bases, leaving 8 bases between the germline ends. CDR3 sequence (DNA): TGTGCCAGCAGCTTCCCCGGGGACAATGAGCAGTTCTTC. Protein: CASSFPGDNEQFF.

The table lists this clonotype with many counts. The V gene is TRBV30, the J gene TRBJ1-2, with TRBD1 matching over 10 bases. V lost 2 bases to trimming and J lost 3 bases; unmatched junction nucleotides: 3. Germline V gene sequence: CDR1 GTSNPN, CDR2 SVGIG (reference sequence). The CDR3 totals 14 residues. CDR3 in amino acids: CAWSRDRGHYGYTF. The CDR3 DNA reads TGTGCCTGGAGTCGGGACAGGGGTCACTATGGCTACACCTTC.

This clonotype was counted only a few times. The CDR3 region has the DNA TGTGCCAGCAGTCCTCAGGGGGTTGGCAATCAGCCCCAGCATTTT. As protein: CASSPQGVGNQPQHF. The chain carries TRBV27 and TRBJ1-5; the match to TRBD1 covers 7 bases. The V segment lost 5 bases and the J segment 2 bases; nucleotides outside the gene matches: 6. This CDR3 region has 15 residues. CDR1 is MNHEY and CDR2 is SMNVEV in the germline V gene (reference sequence).

This clonotype was seen a handful of times. The CDR3 is CASSQGTSGAEQYF. Written as DNA, the CDR3 is TGTGCCAGCAGCCAAGGGACTAGCGGGGCCGAGCAGTACTTC. V is TRBV3-1 and J is TRBJ2-7; TRBD2 matches 12 bases. Germline CDR1 LGHDT, CDR2 YNNKEL (reference sequence). V was pared by 1 base and J by 6 bases, with 1 base of the junction left unmatched. The CDR3 is 14 residues long.

The V gene is TRBV5-1, the J gene TRBJ1-2; no definite D call. There are 14 residues in the CDR3. Trimming shortened V by 4 bases and J by 8 bases, and 18 bases separated the two germline ends. CDR1 is SGHRS, CDR2 YFSETQ, per germline. This chain's CDR3 is CASSPPGSGSGYTF. DNA of the CDR3: TGCGCCAGCAGCCCTCCCGGGTCCGGGAGCGGCTACACCTTC.

V usage is TRBV7-9 and J usage is TRBJ2-1, with TRBD2 as a possible D gene (5 bases). Per germline, CDR1 SEHNR and CDR2 FQNEAQ (reference sequence). The CDR3 loop spans 14 amino acids. Trimming took off 2 bases at V and 12 bases at J, with 17 bases between the two ends. The CDR3 DNA reads TGTGCCAGCAGCTTACCCTCAGCGGTCGCTGCGCAGTTCTTC. This codes for CASSLPSAVAAQFF.

At least ten counts were recorded for this clonotype. This chain uses TRBV7-9 with TRBJ2-2, with 9 bases fitting TRBD2. J lost 0 bases, V lost 2 bases, and 10 bases had no gene match. CDR3 size: 19 residues. CDR1 is SEHNR, CDR2 FQNEAQ, per germline (reference sequence). CDR3 loop: CASSLYAVAGASNTGELFF. The CDR3 bases are TGTGCCAGCAGCTTATACGCGGTAGCGGGGGCTTCGAACACCGGGGAGCTGTTTTTT.

The chain carries TRBV6-1 and TRBJ1-2, with D unclear. The CDR3 sequence is 12 residues long. Trimming removed 4 bases from V and 4 bases from J, with 7 bases in between. Germline assignment: CDR1 MNHNS and CDR2 SASEGT. The CDR3, as DNA: TGTGCCAGCAGTGTTCGGGTCTATGGCTACACCTTC. As protein: CASSVRVYGYTF.

This clonotype was detected ten times or more. The genes are TRBV30 and TRBJ1-4; D unresolved. With 0 bases removed from V and 4 bases from J, the gap between germline ends came to 9 bases. Per the germline V gene, CDR1 is GTSNPN and CDR2 is SVGIG (reference sequence). CDR3 length: 14 residues. CDR3 DNA: TGTGCCTGGAGTGTACTGGAGAGTAATGAAAAACTGTTTTTT. Protein: CAWSVLESNEKLFF.

This clonotype was counted at least ten times. The rearrangement links TRBV2 to TRBJ1-2; possible D gene TRBD1, 6 bases. The CDR3 consists of 13 residues. CDR1 is SNHLY and CDR2 is FYNNEI in the germline V gene. Trimming shortened V by 6 bases and J by 2 bases, and 10 bases separated the two germline ends. The chain's CDR3 is CASRSGENYGYTF. The CDR3 DNA reads as TGTGCCAGCAGATCAGGGGAGAACTATGGCTACACCTTC.

The chain combines TRBV2 with TRBJ1-3; no definite D call. V lost 0 bases and J 4 bases, leaving 13 bases between the germline ends. This CDR3 is built from 16 residues. Per the germline V gene, CDR1 is SNHLY and CDR2 is FYNNEI. CDR3 residues: CASSEARLGIGNTIYF. In DNA, the CDR3 is TGTGCCAGCAGTGAAGCGCGGTTGGGAATCGGAAACACCATATATTTT.

The genes are TRBV7-6 and TRBJ1-2; D gene ambiguous. The CDR3 runs to 17 residues. Trimming shortened V by 1 base and J by 4 bases, and 19 bases separated the two germline ends. Germline-derived CDR1 and CDR2 are SGHVS and FNYEAQ. CDR3 DNA sequence: TGTGCCAGCAGCTTAGGGGAACTACTAGGTGGAGGCTATGGCTACACCTTC. Encoded protein: CASSLGELLGGGYGYTF.

This clonotype has a count of ten or more. The CDR3 spells CASSNDIQGGRETQYF. CDR3 bases: TGTGCCAGCAGTAACGATATTCAGGGAGGGCGAGAGACCCAGTACTTC. The genes are TRBV2 and TRBJ2-5; 7 nucleotides line up with TRBD2. Losses at the gene ends were 5 bases for V and 4 bases for J; bases not matched to a gene: 13. Germline assignment: CDR1 SNHLY and CDR2 FYNNEI. The CDR3 extends over 16 amino acids.

The chain uses TRBV24-1 and TRBJ1-5; a weak D match, TRBD1 (6 bases). The CDR3 covers 16 residues. CDR1 and CDR2 from the germline V gene are KGHDR and SFDVKD. V lost 3 bases, J lost 2 bases, and 13 bases lay in between. The CDR3 nucleotides are TGTGCCACCAGTGATGGCAGGGGAGGGGGCAATCAGCCCCAGCATTTT. Encoded protein: CATSDGRGGGNQPQHF.

The chain employs TRBV19 and TRBJ2-2, with TRBD1 identical over 7 bases. The CDR3 runs to 15 residues. Germline V gives CDR1 LNHDA, CDR2 SQIVND (reference sequence). J was trimmed by 4 bases and V by 3 bases; bases with no gene match: 5. The CDR3 DNA sequence: TGTGCCAGTAGTATCCAGGGACAGAGCACCGGGGAGCTGTTTTTT. It translates to CASSIQGQSTGELFF.

This clonotype was counted between two and nine times. The chain is built from TRBV11-2 and TRBJ1-6; D unclear. There are 14 residues in the CDR3. The V end lost 5 bases, the J end lost 9 bases, and 14 bases lay between the germline ends. Looked up from germline, CDR1 is SGHAT and CDR2 is FQNNGV. CDR3 loop: CASSPDPFASPLHF. The CDR3, as DNA: TGTGCCAGCAGCCCCGACCCTTTTGCTTCACCCCTCCACTTT.

The genes are TRBV25-1 and TRBJ1-2, with 7 bases aligning to TRBD1. Germline-derived CDR1 and CDR2 are MGHDK and SYGVNS. V lost 6 bases and J lost 4; bases outside the gene matches: 8. CDR3 length equals 14 residues. The CDR3 loop is CASRTPGQIYGYTF. The CDR3 region has the DNA TGTGCCAGCAGAACCCCGGGACAGATCTATGGCTACACCTTC.

This sequence joins TRBV20-1 and TRBJ2-7; 8 positions match TRBD1. With V trimmed by 0 bases and J by 5 bases, 6 bases remained unmatched. Germline CDR1 reads DFQATT; CDR2 reads SNEGSKA (reference sequence). CDR3 size: 14 residues. CDR3 sequence: CSARDGQGEDEQYF. For the CDR3, the DNA is TGCAGTGCTAGAGACGGACAGGGTGAGGACGAGCAGTACTTC.

This clonotype was seen at least ten times. The rearrangement links TRBV14 to TRBJ2-7, with D perhaps TRBD2 (5 bases). CDR1 and CDR2 (germline): SGHDN, FVKESK. V shed 0 bases and J shed 4 bases, with 10 bases lying between them. The CDR3 extends over 14 amino acids. The CDR3 is CASSQDRGGYEQYF. The CDR3 DNA sequence: TGTGCCAGCAGCCAAGATCGGGGTGGGTACGAGCAGTACTTC.

This clonotype occurred many times. The chain couples TRBV20-1 to TRBJ2-3, with 9 bases matching TRBD2. Germline V gives CDR1 DFQATT, CDR2 SNEGSKA (reference sequence). This CDR3 is built from 13 residues. The junction had 5 bases not matched to a gene; V was cut back by 6 bases and J by 4 bases. The CDR3 DNA is TGCAGTGCGGGGGGCGGGAGGGCAGATACGCAGTATTTT. Residues: CSAGGGRADTQYF.

The chain couples TRBV5-1 to TRBJ2-1; the D gene is possibly TRBD2 (7 bases). CDR3 length equals 17 residues. Germline V gives CDR1 SGHRS, CDR2 YFSETQ. The V end was cut by 3 bases, the J end by 3 bases, with 19 bases between. The CDR3 loop reads CASSYRGRGQFYNEQFF. The CDR3, as DNA: TGCGCCAGCAGCTACCGAGGGCGGGGGCAGTTCTACAATGAGCAGTTCTTC.

This clonotype was counted between two and nine times. This CDR3 reads CASSLTSELPGELFF. CDR3 in DNA: TGCGCCAGCAGCTTGACATCGGAACTGCCCGGGGAGCTGTTTTTT. This sequence joins TRBV5-1 and TRBJ2-2; no clear D gene. The CDR3 extends over 15 amino acids. CDR1 and CDR2 (germline): SGHRS, YFSETQ. V was shortened by 1 base and J by 6 bases, with 13 bases between the two germline ends.

The J gene is TRBJ1-2, the V gene TRBV19; D is uncertain. CDR1 and CDR2 (germline): LNHDA, SQIVND (reference sequence). The CDR3 contains 17 residues. V lost 5 bases and J lost 1, with 20 bases in between. CDR3 bases: TGTGCCAGTAGTTCTCCCGACGGACTAACTTATAACTATGGCTACACCTTC. Translated: CASSSPDGLTYNYGYTF.

This rearrangement joins TRBV7-6 to TRBJ1-3; D is unclear. This CDR3 region has 16 residues. The V gene's germline CDR1 is SGHVS and CDR2 FNYEAQ. The V end was cut by 0 bases, the J end by 0 bases, with 9 bases between. The CDR3 DNA is TGTGCCAGCAGCTTAGCGAGACAATACTCTGGAAACACCATATATTTT. As protein: CASSLARQYSGNTIYF.